These 28 T cell receptor beta chains came from one sample sequenced in a study of blood T cell repertoires in COVID-19. Only in-frame clones appear in the TCRdb table, and some are missing; sequencing was by immunoSEQ multiplex PCR. The sample yields about 240,000 clones, approximately 86% seen once. The sequenced sample was PBMCs or T cells enriched from blood (not recorded which). These TCRs come from a woman aged 25 to 39 with acute COVID-19.

This clone showed up just once. The J gene is TRBJ1-2, the V gene TRBV25-1; 8 nucleotides agree with TRBD1. The V segment lost 1 base and the J segment 8 bases; nucleotides outside the gene matches: 12. The CDR3 loop spans 16 amino acids. Looked up from germline, CDR1 is MGHDK and CDR2 is SYGVNS. This CDR3 is CASSESRQGRLRGYTF. DNA for the CDR3: TGTGCCAGCAGTGAATCTCGACAGGGGAGATTACGGGGCTACACCTTC.

The rearrangement joins TRBV29-1 to TRBJ1-1; 7 nucleotides match TRBD1. The V gene's germline CDR1 is SQVTM and CDR2 ANQGSEA. This CDR3 has 14 amino acids. V was pared by 4 bases and J by 0 bases, with 5 bases of the junction left unmatched. The CDR3 region is CSVVPGQLNTEAFF. The CDR3 DNA sequence: TGCAGCGTTGTACCGGGACAGTTGAACACTGAAGCTTTCTTT.

The J gene is TRBJ1-1, the V gene TRBV18; tentative D call: TRBD1 (5 bases). In germline, CDR1 is KGHSH, CDR2 LQKENI. V was cut by 2 bases and J by 2 bases, with 12 bases left in between. This CDR3 has 15 residues. The CDR3 sequence is CASSPVTVINTEAFF. As DNA, the CDR3 is TGTGCCAGCTCACCAGTGACAGTTATTAACACTGAAGCTTTCTTT.

The sample holds a few counts of this clone. The V gene is TRBV10-1, the J gene TRBJ2-7; 10 bases map to TRBD1. V was clipped by 0 bases and J by 2 bases; unmatched bases: 4. The germline gives CDR1 WNHNN, CDR2 SYGVQD (reference sequence). This CDR3 is 16 amino acids long. CDR3 residues: CASSESGDRGTYEQYF. CDR3 nucleotides: TGCGCCAGCAGTGAGTCAGGGGACAGGGGAACCTACGAGCAGTACTTC.

The chain has TRBV30 and TRBJ1-1, with D perhaps matching TRBD1 (5 bases). V was cut by 2 bases and J by 5 bases, with 9 bases left in between. The germline gives CDR1 GTSNPN, CDR2 SVGIG (reference sequence). The CDR3 has 12 amino acids. CDR3 nucleotides: TGTGCCTGGAGTCAGGGTTGGACTGAAGCTTTCTTT. Encoded protein: CAWSQGWTEAFF.

The genes are TRBV11-3 and TRBJ2-2, with D tentatively TRBD2 (5 bases). The germline V and J ends were trimmed by 5 bases and 8 bases, with 9 bases remaining between them. The CDR3 has 12 residues. Germline assignment: CDR1 SGHNT and CDR2 YENEEA. The CDR3: CASSRGVGELFF. The DNA of the CDR3 is TGTGCCAGCAGCCGGGGAGTTGGGGAGCTGTTTTTT.

V gene TRBV6-4 combines with J gene TRBJ1-1, with 8 bases matching TRBD1. After removal of 5 bases from V and 4 bases from J, the junction contained 3 bases not matched to a gene. The CDR3 spans 13 residues. Germline assignment: CDR1 MRHNA and CDR2 SNTAGT. The CDR3 bases are TGTGCCAGCAGTTATACAGGGGGCACTGAAGCTTTCTTT. This translates into CASSYTGGTEAFF.

The chain is built from TRBV6-6 and TRBJ2-7, with a tentative D call TRBD1 (6 bases). The CDR3 covers 14 residues. Germline CDR1 is MNHNY and CDR2 is SVGAGI (reference sequence). Trimming left V 5 bases short and J 4 bases short, with 15 bases between. The CDR3 sequence: CASSLPGTPYEQYF. The CDR3 region has the DNA TGTGCCAGCAGTCTCCCCGGGACACCTTACGAGCAGTACTTC.

The chain links TRBV19 to TRBJ2-1, with a weak D call TRBD1 (5 bases). V was trimmed by 7 bases and J by 4 bases, leaving 20 bases between them. The CDR3 covers 16 residues. Germline V gene sequence: CDR1 LNHDA, CDR2 SQIVND (reference sequence). The CDR3 coding sequence is TGTGCCAGTAAGTCCAAGACTCACCCAGGGTACAATGAGCAGTTCTTC. Protein sequence: CASKSKTHPGYNEQFF.

CDR3 amino acids: CASKVGGNTEAFF. The DNA for the CDR3 is TGTGCCAGCAAGGTAGGGGGGAACACTGAAGCTTTCTTT. The rearrangement uses TRBV7-2 and TRBJ1-1, with TRBD1 as a possible D gene (6 bases). Germline-derived CDR1 and CDR2 are SGHTA and FQGNSA. The CDR3 length is 13 residues. Trimming removed 7 bases from V and 1 base from J, with 10 bases in between.

J is TRBJ2-1 and V is TRBV7-2, with 7 bases aligning to TRBD2. Per the germline V gene, CDR1 is SGHTA and CDR2 is FQGNSA. The CDR3 extends over 16 amino acids. V lost 6 bases, J lost 0 bases, and 8 bases stayed unmatched. CDR3 bases: TGTGCCAGCAGTCCCTGGGGGGGAAGCTCCTACAATGAGCAGTTCTTC. This codes for CASSPWGGSSYNEQFF. The variable domain in full, completed from reference TRBV7-2 and TRBJ2-1, reads GAGVSQSPSNKVTEKGKDVELRCDPISGHTALYWYRQSLGQGLEFLIYFQGNSAPDKSGLPSDRFSAERTGGSVSTLTIQRTQQEDSAVYLCASSPWGGSSYNEQFFGPGTRLTVL.

This clone was seen just once. The chain links TRBV4-2 to TRBJ1-4; no clear D. The CDR3 totals 16 residues. V was clipped by 3 bases and J by 0 bases, with 11 bases between them. Germline CDR1 and CDR2: LGHNA and YNFKEQ. DNA for the CDR3: TGTGCCAGCAGCCAGGGAGGCCCCACAACTAATGAAAAACTGTTTTTT. Translating it yields CASSQGGPTTNEKLFF.

The chain recombines TRBV11-2 with TRBJ1-1; 7 bases are a match to TRBD1. V gave up 5 bases and J gave up 6 bases; unmatched junction bases: 9. From germline, CDR1 is SGHAT and CDR2 FQNNGV. The CDR3 covers 14 residues. The CDR3 nucleotides are TGTGCCAGCAGCGGCCGACAGGGTTACGCTGAAGCTTTCTTT. It is translated as CASSGRQGYAEAFF.

The rearrangement links TRBV2 to TRBJ1-1; D ambiguous. Germline values: CDR1 SNHLY, CDR2 FYNNEI. Trimming left V 10 bases short and J 1 base short, with 10 bases between. This CDR3 spans 12 amino acids. The chain's CDR3 is CAIFRENTEAFF. CDR3 in DNA: TGTGCCATCTTCCGGGAGAACACTGAAGCTTTCTTT.

This clone was counted a few times. This rearrangement joins TRBV30 to TRBJ1-5; a weak D match, TRBD1 (5 bases). V was clipped by 4 bases and J by 4 bases, with 14 bases between them. Germline CDR1 is GTSNPN and CDR2 is SVGIG (reference sequence). This CDR3 spans 14 amino acids. The chain's CDR3 is CAWNSGLTNQPQHF. CDR3 bases: TGTGCCTGGAACTCGGGACTAACAAATCAGCCCCAGCATTTT.

The chain has TRBV12-5 and TRBJ2-7; 7 nucleotides agree with TRBD2. Trimming took 4 bases from V and 4 from J; bases not matched to a gene: 4. The germline V gene encodes CDR1 LGHNT and CDR2 FRNRAP. The CDR3 contains 13 residues. As DNA, the CDR3 is TGTGCTAGTGGTTCGGGGGGAGGATACGAGCAGTACTTC. This encodes CASGSGGGYEQYF. The full variable domain, in which reference TRBV12-5 and TRBJ2-7 provide the parts outside the CDR3, is DARVTQTPRHKVTEMGQEVTMRCQPILGHNTVFWYRQTMMQGLELLAYFRNRAPLDDSGMPKDRFSAEMPDATLATLKIQPSEPRDSAVYFCASGSGGGYEQYFGPGTRLTVT.

This clone was observed once. The chain joins TRBV10-3 to TRBJ2-3; 8 bases are shared with TRBD1. V lost 10 bases, J lost 2 bases, and 8 bases stayed unmatched. The CDR3 extends over 14 amino acids. In germline, CDR1 is ENHRY, CDR2 SYGVKD. The CDR3 is CATIGQGYTDTQYF. In DNA, the CDR3 is TGTGCCACAATCGGACAGGGCTACACAGATACGCAGTATTTT.

The rearrangement uses TRBV11-2 and TRBJ1-2, with D possibly TRBD1 on 6 matching bases. Germline loops: CDR1 SGHAT, CDR2 FQNNGV. Trimming pared 4 bases from V and 5 bases from J, leaving 14 bases between. The CDR3 is made up of 14 amino acids. CDR3 in amino acids: CASSWPQGFYGYTF. CDR3 bases: TGTGCCAGCAGCTGGCCACAGGGATTTTATGGCTACACCTTC.

The chain employs TRBV6-1 and TRBJ1-4; D is ambiguous. This CDR3 region has 15 residues. The V gene lost 1 base and the J gene lost 5 bases, with 11 bases spanning the gap. Looked up from germline, CDR1 is MNHNS and CDR2 is SASEGT. CDR3 residues: CASSEELDSNEKLFF. CDR3 DNA: TGTGCCAGCAGTGAAGAGTTAGACTCGAATGAAAAACTGTTTTTT.

The chain combines TRBV4-1 with TRBJ2-1; 9 nucleotides align to TRBD2. J lost 3 bases, V lost 0 bases, and 9 bases had no gene match. Germline V gives CDR1 MGHRA, CDR2 YSYEKL. The CDR3 is 18 residues long. CDR3 amino acids: CASSQDVSKRGVYNEQFF. The CDR3 DNA follows: TGCGCCAGCAGCCAAGATGTGAGTAAGCGGGGGGTCTACAATGAGCAGTTCTTC.

The chain recombines TRBV2 with TRBJ1-1, with unresolved D. The CDR3 loop spans 12 amino acids. V was cut by 4 bases and J by 11 bases, with 14 bases left in between. From germline, CDR1 is SNHLY and CDR2 FYNNEI. The CDR3 DNA reads TGTGCCAGCAGTGCCCTTGGCGGTAGCGCTTTCTTT. Encoded protein: CASSALGGSAFF.

The chain recombines TRBV29-1 with TRBJ2-6; tentatively, D is TRBD1 (6 bases). The CDR3 runs to 16 residues. Germline-derived CDR1 and CDR2 are SQVTM and ANQGSEA. V was cut by 7 bases and J by 1 base, with 17 bases left in between. The CDR3 DNA follows: TGCAGCGCGCAAACAGATACAGGGTCTGGGGCCAACGTCCTGACTTTC. It specifies CSAQTDTGSGANVLTF.

In its sample, this clone was seen once. The V gene is TRBV7-8, the J gene TRBJ2-7; D possibly corresponds to TRBD1 (6 bases). Germline lookup yields CDR1 SGHVS and CDR2 FQNEAQ. CDR3 length: 13 residues. The V gene lost 1 base and the J gene lost 4 bases, with 8 bases spanning the gap. The CDR3 is CASSLDQGYEQYF. DNA of the CDR3: TGTGCCAGCAGCTTAGATCAGGGGTACGAGCAGTACTTC.

V and J are TRBV7-9 and TRBJ1-2; D is uncertain. The V gene's germline CDR1 is SEHNR and CDR2 FQNEAQ (reference sequence). V was pared by 7 bases and J by 0 bases, with 9 bases between. CDR3 length: 13 residues. The CDR3 is CASTPGANYGYTF. As DNA, the CDR3 is TGTGCCAGCACCCCGGGAGCTAACTATGGCTACACCTTC.

This chain uses TRBV10-1 with TRBJ2-4, with D uncertain. V lost 9 bases and J lost 9, with 18 bases in between. The CDR3 covers 13 residues. The germline V gene encodes CDR1 WNHNN and CDR2 SYGVQD (reference sequence). CDR3 in amino acids: CARLPEFQGIQYF. The CDR3 DNA follows: TGCGCCAGGCTGCCGGAGTTCCAAGGCATTCAGTACTTC.

J is TRBJ1-2 and V is TRBV5-1; 12 positions match TRBD1. This CDR3 is 16 amino acids long. V shed 4 bases, J shed 6 bases, and the junction held 10 bases outside the gene matches. Germline loops: CDR1 SGHRS, CDR2 YFSETQ. The CDR3 loop is CASSPSGTGGADGYTF. CDR3 sequence (DNA): TGCGCCAGCAGCCCATCTGGGACAGGGGGCGCAGATGGCTACACCTTC.

This clone was seen a few times. The rearrangement uses TRBV7-8 and TRBJ2-5, with TRBD1 as a possible D gene (5 bases). This CDR3 region has 14 residues. The V end was cut by 4 bases, the J end by 5 bases, with 14 bases between. Germline assignment: CDR1 SGHVS and CDR2 FQNEAQ. CDR3 in DNA: TGTGCCAGCAGCTGGCAGGGTTCCGGGGAGACCCAGTACTTC. Protein product: CASSWQGSGETQYF.

V and J are TRBV7-2 and TRBJ1-2, with a weak D call TRBD1 (5 bases). V was clipped by 4 bases and J by 8 bases, with 14 bases between them. The CDR3 covers 13 residues. CDR1 is SGHTA and CDR2 is FQGNSA in the germline V gene. CDR3: CASSSGGAGGYTF. In DNA, the CDR3 is TGTGCCAGCAGCTCAGGAGGGGCTGGCGGCTACACCTTC.